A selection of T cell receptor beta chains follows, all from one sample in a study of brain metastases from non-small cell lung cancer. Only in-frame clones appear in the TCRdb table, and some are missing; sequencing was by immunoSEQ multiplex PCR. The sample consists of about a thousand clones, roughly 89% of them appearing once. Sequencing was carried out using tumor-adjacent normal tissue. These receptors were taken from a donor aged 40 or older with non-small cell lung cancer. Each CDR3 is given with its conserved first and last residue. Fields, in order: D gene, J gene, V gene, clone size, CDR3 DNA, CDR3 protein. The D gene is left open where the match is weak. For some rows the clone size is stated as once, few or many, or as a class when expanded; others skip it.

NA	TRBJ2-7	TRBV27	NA	TGTGCCAGCAGTTCTCGGACAGACTCCTACGAGCAGTACTTC	CASSSRTDSYEQYF
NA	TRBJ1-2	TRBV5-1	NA	TGCGCCAGCAACAAGGGGCCTTGGGGGTATGGCTACACCTTC	CASNKGPWGYGYTF
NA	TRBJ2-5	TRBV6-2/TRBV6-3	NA	TGTGCCAGCAGTTACCTACAAGAGACCCAGTACTTC	CASSYLQETQYF
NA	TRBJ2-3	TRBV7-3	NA	TGTGCCAGCACCCTGGGGGCACGGACAGATACGCAGTATTTT	CASTLGARTDTQYF
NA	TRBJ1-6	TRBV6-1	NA	TGTGCCAGCAGTGAGGACATTAATTCACCCTTCCACTTT	CASSEDINSPFHF
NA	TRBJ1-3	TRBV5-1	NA	TGCGCCAGCAGCTTCAGCCTCAGGGGAAACACCATATATTTT	CASSFSLRGNTIYF
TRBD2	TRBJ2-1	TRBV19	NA	TGTGCCAGTACCAAAGGGAGCGGGAGGGCCGTTTCCTACAATGAGCAGTTCTTC	CASTKGSGRAVSYNEQFF
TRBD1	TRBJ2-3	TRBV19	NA	TGTGCCAGTAGTATGAACAGGGGATTTCGCACAGATACGCAGTATTTT	CASSMNRGFRTDTQYF
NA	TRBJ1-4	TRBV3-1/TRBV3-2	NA	TGTGCCAGCAGACCCACAGGGACGGGAACTAATGAAAAACTGTTTTTT	CASRPTGTGTNEKLFF
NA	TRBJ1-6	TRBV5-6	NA	TGTGCCAGCAGCTTGGACAACTCCTATAATTCACCCCTCCACTTT	CASSLDNSYNSPLHF
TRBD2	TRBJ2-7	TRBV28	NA	TGTGCCAGCAGCCGAGGGACTAGCGGGACTCGCGAGCAGTACTTC	CASSRGTSGTREQYF
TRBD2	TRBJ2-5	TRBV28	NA	TGTGCCAGCAGTCTCCAAGGACTAGCGGGAGTGTTGGGAGAGACCCAGTACTTC	CASSLQGLAGVLGETQYF
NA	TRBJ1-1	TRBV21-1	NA	TGTGCCAGCAGCGCCCGACAGGGCAGAGCTTTCTTT	CASSARQGRAFF
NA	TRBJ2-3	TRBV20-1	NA	TGCAGTGGGGTGGGAAGGGATACGCAGTATTTT	CSGVGRDTQYF
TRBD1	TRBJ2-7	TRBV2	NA	TGTGCCAGCAGTGAATCGGGGACAGGATCCGGTCGGGCCATCTTC	CASSESGTGSGRAIF
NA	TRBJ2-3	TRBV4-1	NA	TGCGCCAGCAGCCGCGCCAACGGACCAGATACGCAGTATTTT	CASSRANGPDTQYF
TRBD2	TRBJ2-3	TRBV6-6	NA	TGTGCCAGCAGCCTTAGCGGGGGGGCCCCAGATACGCAGTATTTT	CASSLSGGAPDTQYF
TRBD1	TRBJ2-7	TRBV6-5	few	TGTGCCAGCAGTTACACAGGGGGCAACGAGCAGTACTTC	CASSYTGGNEQYF
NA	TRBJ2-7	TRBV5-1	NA	TGCGCCAGCAGCCGGCGCAGCGATAACTCCTACGAGCAGTACTTC	CASSRRSDNSYEQYF
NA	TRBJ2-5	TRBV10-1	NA	TGCGCCAGCAGTGATCCTGGGGTAGAGACCCAGTACTTC	CASSDPGVETQYF
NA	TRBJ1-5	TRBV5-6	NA	TGTGCCAGCAGCACCTACGACAGGTCGGTAACGGGCAATCAGCCCCAGCATTTT	CASSTYDRSVTGNQPQHF
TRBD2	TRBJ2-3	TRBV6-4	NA	TGTGCCAGCAGTGTTTTATCGACTAGCGAAACAGATACGCAGTATTTT	CASSVLSTSETDTQYF
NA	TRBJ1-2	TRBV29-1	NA	TGCAGCGTTTCGACAGGCTCCGGGGGAGGCTACACCTTC	CSVSTGSGGGYTF
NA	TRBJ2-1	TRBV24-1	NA	TGTGCCACCAGTGATTTACCCGGCAGAGGGGGTTTGGGGGGTAGCTCCTACAATGAGCAGTTCTTC	CATSDLPGRGGLGGSSYNEQFF
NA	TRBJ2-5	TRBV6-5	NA	TGTGCCAGCGGCCAGATAGAGTGGACGGAGACCCAGTACTTC	CASGQIEWTETQYF
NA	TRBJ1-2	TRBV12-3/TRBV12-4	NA	TGTGCCAGCAGGGGAGGGGATAGCTATGGCTACACCTTC	CASRGGDSYGYTF
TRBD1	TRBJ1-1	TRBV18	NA	TGTGCCAGCTCGCTGGACAGGGTGAACACTGAAGCTTTCTTT	CASSLDRVNTEAFF
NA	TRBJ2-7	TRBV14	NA	TGTGCCAGCAGCCGGACGGTAGGGGTTCTGAGTTACGAGCAGTACTTC	CASSRTVGVLSYEQYF
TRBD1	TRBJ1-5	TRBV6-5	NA	TGTGCCAGCAGTCCTAGGGACAGAAGCAATCAGCCCCAGCATTTT	CASSPRDRSNQPQHF
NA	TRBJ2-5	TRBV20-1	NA	TGCAGTGCGGGGCCTCAAGAGACCCAGTACTTC	CSAGPQETQYF
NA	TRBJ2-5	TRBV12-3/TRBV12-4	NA	TGTGCCAGCAATTTAAAAGAGACCCAGTACTTC	CASNLKETQYF
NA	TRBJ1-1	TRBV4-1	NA	TGCGCCAGCACCTATAGGGGCACAGATTTGAACACTGAAGCTTTCTTT	CASTYRGTDLNTEAFF
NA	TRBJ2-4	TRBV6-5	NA	TGTGCCAGCAGAGGGGAGGCGGACATTCAGTACTTC	CASRGEADIQYF
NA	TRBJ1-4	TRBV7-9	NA	TGTGCCAGCACCTCACAGGAGCCTAATGAAAAACTGTTTTTT	CASTSQEPNEKLFF
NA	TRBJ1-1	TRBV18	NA	TGTGCCAGCTCACCTAATGGGGGCTCCGGGAACACTGAAGCTTTCTTT	CASSPNGGSGNTEAFF
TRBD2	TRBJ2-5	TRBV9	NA	TGTGCCAGCAGCGCCAGTCGGCTGGGACTAGCGGGACAAGAGACCCAGTACTTC	CASSASRLGLAGQETQYF
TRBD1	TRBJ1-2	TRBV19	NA	TGTGCCAGTAACTGGCCGGGACAGCAGTATGGCTACACCTTC	CASNWPGQQYGYTF
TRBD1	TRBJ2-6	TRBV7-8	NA	TGTGCCAGCAGCCCGGACAGGGGCGTCCTGACTTTC	CASSPDRGVLTF
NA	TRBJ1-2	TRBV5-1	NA	TGCGCCAGCAGCGTCGGACGGATTGCCGATGGCTACACCTTC	CASSVGRIADGYTF
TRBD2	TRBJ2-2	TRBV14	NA	TGTGCCAGCAGCCTCTGGACTAGCCCCGGGGAGCTGTTTTTT	CASSLWTSPGELFF
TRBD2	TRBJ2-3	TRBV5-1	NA	TGTGCCAGCAGCCCTGGGGACTACGACACAAATACGCAGTATTTT	CASSPGDYDTNTQYF
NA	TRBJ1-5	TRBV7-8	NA	TGTGCCAGCAGCTTAGCGACAGTTAGCAATCAGCCCCAGCATTTT	CASSLATVSNQPQHF
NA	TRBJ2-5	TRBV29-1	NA	TGCAGCGTCCCCAAGAAGGGAACGGTGCGGGAGACCCAGTACTTC	CSVPKKGTVRETQYF
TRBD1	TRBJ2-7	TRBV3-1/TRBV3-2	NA	TGTGCCAGCAGCCACCTCTCGGCCGGGACAGGGGTCCACGAGCAGTACTTC	CASSHLSAGTGVHEQYF
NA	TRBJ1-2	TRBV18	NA	TGTGCCAGCTCACTGACGGACAGTCCAACTAACTATGGCTACACCTTC	CASSLTDSPTNYGYTF
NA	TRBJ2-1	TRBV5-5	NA	TGTGCCAGCAGCTCTCTTACAGGCTCCTACAATGAGCAGTTCTTC	CASSSLTGSYNEQFF
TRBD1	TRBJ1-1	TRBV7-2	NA	TGTGCCAGCAGCTTGCTCAGGGGGGGGAACACTGAAGCTTTCTTT	CASSLLRGGNTEAFF
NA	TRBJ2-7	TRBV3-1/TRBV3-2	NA	TGTGCCAGCAGCCAAGATGGTGGCCCCTACGAGCAGTACTTC	CASSQDGGPYEQYF
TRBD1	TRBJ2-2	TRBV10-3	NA	TGTGCCATGGGCCAAGGGACAGGGTTGTTCAGGGAGCTGTTTTTT	CAMGQGTGLFRELFF
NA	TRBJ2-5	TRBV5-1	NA	TGCGCCAGCAGCCGCGGAGGCGGTGGGGAGACCCAGTACTTC	CASSRGGGGETQYF
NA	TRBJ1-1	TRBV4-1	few	TGCGCCAGCAGCTTCCGACGGACCGCGAGAGGAGAAGCTTTCTTT	CASSFRRTARGEAFF
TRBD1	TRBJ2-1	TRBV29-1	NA	TGCAGCGGGCAGACAGGGGGCGAGCAGTTCTTC	CSGQTGGEQFF
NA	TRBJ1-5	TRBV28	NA	TGTGCCAGCAGTTTCCCAGTTGATAGCAATCAGCCCCAGCATTTT	CASSFPVDSNQPQHF
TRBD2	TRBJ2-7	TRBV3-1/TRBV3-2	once	TGTGCCAGCAGGCCTACCGGGACTAGCGGCTACGAGCAGTACTTC	CASRPTGTSGYEQYF
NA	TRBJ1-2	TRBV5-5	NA	TGTGCCAGCAGCTTGGAACAGGGTTTTTATGGCTACACCTTC	CASSLEQGFYGYTF
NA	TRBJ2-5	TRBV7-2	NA	TGTGCCAGCAGCTTCGGGGGACGGGAGAAAGAGACCCAGTACTTC	CASSFGGREKETQYF
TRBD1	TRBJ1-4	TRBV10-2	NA	TGCGCCAGCAGTTATCAGGGGGCAACTAATGAAAAACTGTTTTTT	CASSYQGATNEKLFF
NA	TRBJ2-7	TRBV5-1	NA	TGCGCCAGCAGCCGCGACCCGGGGTCGGTGTACGAGCAGTACTTC	CASSRDPGSVYEQYF
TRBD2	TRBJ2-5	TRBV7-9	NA	TGTGCCAGCAGCGTGGGACTAGCGGGAGAAGAGACCCAGTACTTC	CASSVGLAGEETQYF